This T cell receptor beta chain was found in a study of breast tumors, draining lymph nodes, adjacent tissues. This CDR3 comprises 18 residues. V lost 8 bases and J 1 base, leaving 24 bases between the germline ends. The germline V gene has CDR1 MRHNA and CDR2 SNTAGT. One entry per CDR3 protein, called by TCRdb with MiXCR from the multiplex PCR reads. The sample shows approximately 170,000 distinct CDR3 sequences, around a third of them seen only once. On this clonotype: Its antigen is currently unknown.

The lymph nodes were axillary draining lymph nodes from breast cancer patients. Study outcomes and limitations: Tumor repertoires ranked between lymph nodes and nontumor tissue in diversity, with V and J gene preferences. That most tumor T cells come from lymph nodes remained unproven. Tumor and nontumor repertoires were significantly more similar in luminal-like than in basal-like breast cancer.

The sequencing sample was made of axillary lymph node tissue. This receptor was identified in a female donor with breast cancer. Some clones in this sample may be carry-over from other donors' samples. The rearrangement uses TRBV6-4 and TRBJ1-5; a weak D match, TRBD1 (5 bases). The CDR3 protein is CASVFYHRMGVSNQPQHF. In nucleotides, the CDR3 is TGTGCCAGCGTATTTTATCATAGAATGGGGGTGAGCAATCAGCCCCAGCATTTT.